This T cell receptor beta chain was profiled in a study of T cells in Graves' hyperthyroidism and ophthalmopathy. The source of the PBMCs was over 8.5 ml of fresh peripheral blood. Using RNA transcripts as the source, TCR beta CDR3 regions were amplified. HTBI primers were employed in a first-round RT-PCR of the TCR CDR3. MiXCR was run by TCRdb on the multiplex PCR reads, yielding one entry per CDR3 protein. The profile shows about 840,000 distinct CDR3 sequences, approximately 40% of them singletons. The V end was cut by 4 bases, the J end by 4 bases, with 16 bases between. The CDR3 loop spans 15 amino acids. Germline CDR1 reads MGHDK; CDR2 reads SYGVNS.

This TCR was recovered from a man aged 18-30 years with Graves' hyperthyroidism. The chain combines TRBV25-1 with TRBJ1-2; D might be TRBD1 (5 bases). The sequenced sample was blood. CDR3 in amino acids: CASSAPLETAYGYTF. The CDR3 coding sequence is TGTGCCAGCAGTGCTCCCTTAGAGACAGCCTATGGCTACACCTTC.